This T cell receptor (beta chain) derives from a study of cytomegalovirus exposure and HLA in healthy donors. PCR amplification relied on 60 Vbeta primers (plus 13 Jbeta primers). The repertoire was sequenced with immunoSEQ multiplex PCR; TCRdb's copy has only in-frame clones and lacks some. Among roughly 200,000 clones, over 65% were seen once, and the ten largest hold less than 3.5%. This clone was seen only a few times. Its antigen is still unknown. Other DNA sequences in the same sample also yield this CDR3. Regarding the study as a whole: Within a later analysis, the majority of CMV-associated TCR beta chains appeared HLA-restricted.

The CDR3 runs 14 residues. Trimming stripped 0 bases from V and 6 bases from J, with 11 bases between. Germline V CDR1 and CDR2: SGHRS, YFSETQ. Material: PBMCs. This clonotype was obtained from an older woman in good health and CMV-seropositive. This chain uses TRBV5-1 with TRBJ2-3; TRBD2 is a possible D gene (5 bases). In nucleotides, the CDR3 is TGCGCCAGCAGCTTGGAAGGGAGAGAGGATACGCAGTATTTT. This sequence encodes CASSLEGREDTQYF.